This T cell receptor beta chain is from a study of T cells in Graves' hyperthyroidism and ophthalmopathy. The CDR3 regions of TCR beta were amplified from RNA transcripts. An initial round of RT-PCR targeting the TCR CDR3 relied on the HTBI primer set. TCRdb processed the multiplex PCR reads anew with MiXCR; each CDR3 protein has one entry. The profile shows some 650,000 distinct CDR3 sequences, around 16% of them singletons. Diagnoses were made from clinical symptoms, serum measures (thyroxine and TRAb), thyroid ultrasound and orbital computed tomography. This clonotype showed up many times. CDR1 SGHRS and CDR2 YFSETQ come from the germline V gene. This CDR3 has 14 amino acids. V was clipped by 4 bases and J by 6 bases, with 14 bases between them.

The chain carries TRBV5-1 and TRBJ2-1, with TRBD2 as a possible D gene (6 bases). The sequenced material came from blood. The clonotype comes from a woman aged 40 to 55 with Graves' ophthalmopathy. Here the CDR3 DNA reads TGCGCCAGCAGCCGCACGGGAGATGGCAATGAGCAGTTCTTC. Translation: CASSRTGDGNEQFF. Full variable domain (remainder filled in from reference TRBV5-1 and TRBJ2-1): KAGVTQTPRYLIKTRGQQVTLSCSPISGHRSVSWYQQTPGQGLQFLFEYFSETQRNKGNFPGRFSGRQFSNSRSEMNVSTLELGDSALYLCASSRTGDGNEQFFGPGTRLTVL.